The clone carrying this TCR beta chain was seen only once. No antigen is known for it. Assay: immunoSEQ multiplex PCR; the TCRdb copy retains only in-frame clones and omits some. Of roughly 850,000 clones in the sample, 96% were seen once. Naivety among CD8 cells was defined by CD45RO negativity and positive CCR7 selection, thereby excluding terminally differentiated effector memory CD45RA+ cells. The data belong to a study of shared clonotypes between healthy human individuals. General observations from the study: Sorted-subset samples were not fully sequenced, rarefaction indicated. Compared with clonotypes that all four donors shared, non-shared clonotypes had lower generation probabilities.

Germline V gene data show CDR1 as LGHNA and CDR2 as YSLEER. V dropped 1 base and J dropped 1 base, with 9 bases sitting between them. The CDR3 consists of 15 residues. The sequenced sample was naive CD8+ T cells sorted from blood. This sequence was found in a man younger than 40 in good health. The J gene is TRBJ2-3, the V gene TRBV4-3, with D perhaps matching TRBD1 (6 bases). In nucleotides, the CDR3 is TGCGCCAGCAGCCAAGCCCGGACAGGCACAGATACGCAGTATTTT. This encodes CASSQARTGTDTQYF.